The 30 T cell receptor beta chains reported below all come from one sample, sequenced in a study of blood T cell repertoires in COVID-19. The repertoire was sequenced with immunoSEQ multiplex PCR; TCRdb's copy has only in-frame clones and lacks some. The top ten clones hold 4% to 5% of a sample with roughly 230,000 clones, about 88% of them seen once. The sample comprised peripheral blood. The receptor set was obtained from a woman aged 40 to 49 who had recovered from COVID-19.

In this sample, this clone turned up once. The chain is built from TRBV9 and TRBJ1-6; D is undetermined. The V end lost 0 bases, the J end lost 10 bases, and 11 bases lay between the germline ends. Looked up from germline, CDR1 is SGDLS and CDR2 is YYNGEE. The CDR3 spans 14 residues. The CDR3 bases are TGTGCCAGCAGCGTAGGTGGCACAACATCACCCCTCCACTTT. The encoded protein is CASSVGGTTSPLHF.

In this sample, this clone turned up many times. The chain employs TRBV2 and TRBJ1-5; 9 bases agree with TRBD1. V lost 6 bases, J lost 4 bases, and 7 bases stayed unmatched. Germline values: CDR1 SNHLY, CDR2 FYNNEI. This CDR3 region has 15 residues. Here the CDR3 DNA reads TGTGCCAGCAGGGGTAACAGGGGGCGGAATCAGCCCCAGCATTTT. It encodes CASRGNRGRNQPQHF.

The V gene is TRBV28, the J gene TRBJ1-2; a possible D gene is TRBD1 (6 bases). Per the germline V gene, CDR1 is MDHEN and CDR2 is SYDVKM. Trimming removed 10 bases from V and 5 bases from J, with 20 bases in between. CDR3 length: 14 amino acids. In DNA, the CDR3 is TGTGCCACCAGCCTGCTCAGGGGCCGATATGGCTACACCTTC. Translation gives CATSLLRGRYGYTF.

The CDR3 DNA reads TGTGCCAGCAGCACACGAAGGAGCGGGGGTCCCACAGATACGCAGTATTTT. It translates to CASSTRRSGGPTDTQYF. This rearrangement joins TRBV7-9 to TRBJ2-3; 8 bases are shared with TRBD2. The germline gives CDR1 SEHNR, CDR2 FQNEAQ (reference sequence). V was pared by 5 bases and J by 2 bases, with 12 bases of the junction left unmatched. The CDR3 extends over 17 amino acids.

CDR3 coding DNA: TGTGCCAGACACCAGGGGGCAGGTGAAGCTTTCTTT. Translated: CARHQGAGEAFF. This chain uses TRBV30 with TRBJ1-1, with TRBD1 identical over 8 bases. Germline trimming cut 8 bases from V and 7 bases from J; bases unmatched to any gene: 9. This CDR3 has 12 residues. Germline CDR1 and CDR2: GTSNPN and SVGIG (reference sequence).

This chain uses TRBV3-1 (or the pseudogene TRBV3-2) with TRBJ2-1; a possible D gene is TRBD2 (6 bases). Per the germline V gene, CDR1 is LGHDT and CDR2 is YNNKEL (reference sequence). This CDR3 comprises 14 residues. Between the trimmed V and J ends, which lost 5 bases and 8 bases, there was a span of 16 bases. The CDR3 sequence is CASSRGMGGDEQFF. The CDR3 region has the DNA TGTGCCAGCAGCAGAGGAATGGGAGGCGATGAGCAGTTCTTC.

This sequence joins TRBV2 and TRBJ2-5, with D maybe TRBD1 (6 bases). V was pared by 7 bases and J by 5 bases, with 14 bases between. This CDR3 comprises 13 residues. Germline CDR1 reads SNHLY; CDR2 reads FYNNEI. CDR3 DNA: TGTGCCAGCACCCTCCGACAGGAGGAGACCCAGTACTTC. It specifies CASTLRQEETQYF.

The chain is built from TRBV2 and TRBJ1-6; D gene ambiguous. Germline V gene data show CDR1 as SNHLY and CDR2 as FYNNEI. V was cut by 4 bases and J by 14 bases, with 15 bases left in between. CDR3 size: 13 residues. Here the CDR3 reads CASSVGAGSSLHF. As DNA, the CDR3 is TGTGCCAGCAGTGTAGGAGCCGGGTCCTCCCTCCACTTT.

The gene calls are TRBV24-1 and TRBJ2-5; no definite D call. The V end was cut by 0 bases, the J end by 6 bases, with 10 bases between. Germline V CDR1 and CDR2: KGHDR, SFDVKD. The CDR3 totals 14 residues. This chain's CDR3 is CATSDLRYSQTQYF. The CDR3, as DNA: TGTGCCACCAGTGATTTGCGGTACTCACAGACCCAGTACTTC.

The chain combines TRBV4-1 with TRBJ2-1; possible D gene TRBD2, 6 bases. The CDR3 is 15 residues long. Germline assignment: CDR1 MGHRA and CDR2 YSYEKL. V lost 5 bases and J lost 6, with 17 bases in between. CDR3 sequence (DNA): TGCGCCAGCAGCGTCAATTTCGGGAGTCTCAATGAGCAGTTCTTC. Translation gives CASSVNFGSLNEQFF.

The rearrangement links TRBV28 to TRBJ2-5; 7 positions agree with TRBD2. The V segment lost 10 bases and the J segment 7 bases; nucleotides outside the gene matches: 27. Germline loops: CDR1 MDHEN, CDR2 SYDVKM. This CDR3 is built from 18 residues. CDR3 coding DNA: TGTGCCATCCATCAACCCAACGGCGGGGGATGGCGCGAGGGGACCCAGTACTTC. Encoded protein: CAIHQPNGGGWREGTQYF.

This clone was counted between two and nine times. The V call is TRBV24-1, the J call TRBJ2-2; 9 positions match TRBD1. J was trimmed by 3 bases and V by 7 bases; bases with no gene match: 2. The CDR3 has 14 residues. Germline loops: CDR1 KGHDR, CDR2 SFDVKD. The CDR3 loop reads CATRDRGDTGELFF. In DNA form, the CDR3 reads TGTGCCACCAGGGACAGGGGAGACACCGGGGAGCTGTTTTTT.

Points on this clone: Other nucleotide sequences in the sample specify the same CDR3. The genes are TRBV3-1 (or the pseudogene TRBV3-2) and TRBJ2-1, with unresolved D. This CDR3 is built from 12 residues. Germline V gene sequence: CDR1 LGHDT, CDR2 YNNKEL (reference sequence). V shed 1 base and J shed 7 bases, with 5 bases lying between them. The CDR3 loop is CASSQAGNEQFF. In DNA form, the CDR3 reads TGTGCCAGCAGCCAAGCAGGTAATGAGCAGTTCTTC.

The chain has TRBV27 and TRBJ1-1; 12 nucleotides match TRBD1. The CDR3 extends over 15 amino acids. Germline V gene lookup returns CDR1 MNHEY and CDR2 SMNVEV (reference sequence). V trimming: 5 bases; J trimming: 4 bases; junction bases outside the gene matches: 5. CDR3 nucleotides: TGTGCCAGCAGTCCGGGACAGGGGGCGGCCACTGAAGCTTTCTTT. It yields the protein CASSPGQGAATEAFF.

The J gene is TRBJ2-6, the V gene TRBV6-5, with a weak D call TRBD1 (5 bases). Trimming took 8 bases from V and 3 from J, leaving 14 bases between them. Germline V lookup: CDR1 MNHEY, CDR2 SVGAGI. This CDR3 has 15 amino acids. CDR3: CASGVIRVGANVLTF. The CDR3, as DNA: TGTGCCAGCGGGGTAATCAGGGTTGGGGCCAACGTCCTGACTTTC.

The V call is TRBV20-1, the J call TRBJ2-2; 8 positions match TRBD2. The ends lost 3 bases at V and 7 bases at J; junction bases unmatched: 7. Germline CDR1 reads DFQATT; CDR2 reads SNEGSKA (reference sequence). This CDR3 is 14 amino acids long. This CDR3 is CSASPGRADGELFF. The DNA of the CDR3 is TGCAGTGCTAGTCCCGGGAGGGCTGACGGGGAGCTGTTTTTT.

The sample holds a few counts of this clone. The rearrangement links TRBV2 to TRBJ1-5, with D perhaps TRBD1 (6 bases). V lost 7 bases, J lost 2 bases, and 12 bases lay in between. CDR3 size: 14 residues. The germline V gene encodes CDR1 SNHLY and CDR2 FYNNEI. CDR3 loop: CASKQGSGNQPQHF. In nucleotides, the CDR3 is TGTGCCAGCAAACAGGGTAGTGGCAATCAGCCCCAGCATTTT.

The V call is TRBV10-3, the J call TRBJ1-5, with TRBD1 as a possible D gene (5 bases). Germline values: CDR1 ENHRY, CDR2 SYGVKD. Trimming took 3 bases from V and 9 from J, leaving 15 bases between them. The CDR3 extends over 14 amino acids. The CDR3 sequence: CAISDMGPGGPQHF. Here the CDR3 DNA reads TGTGCCATCAGTGATATGGGCCCCGGGGGGCCCCAGCATTTT.

DNA of the CDR3: TGCAGCGCACACCGGGACAGGGAGGACACTGAAGCTTTCTTT. Its protein product is CSAHRDREDTEAFF. The rearrangement uses TRBV29-1 and TRBJ1-1; 9 positions match TRBD1. J gave up 3 bases and V 7 bases, and 9 bases lay outside the gene matches. In germline, CDR1 is SQVTM, CDR2 ANQGSEA. The CDR3 totals 14 residues.

V usage is TRBV5-6 and J usage is TRBJ1-5, with 7 bases aligning to TRBD1. Germline V CDR1 and CDR2: SGHDT, YYEEEE. V shed 4 bases, J shed 5 bases, and the junction held 6 bases outside the gene matches. The CDR3 runs to 14 residues. CDR3: CASSQQGRDQPQHF. In DNA form, the CDR3 reads TGTGCCAGCAGCCAACAGGGGCGGGATCAGCCCCAGCATTTT.

The chain recombines TRBV12-3 or TRBV12-4 with TRBJ1-1; TRBD1 matches at 8 bases. V was clipped by 5 bases and J by 10 bases; unmatched bases: 3. This CDR3 is 11 amino acids long. CDR3 protein: CASSDTGGAFF. For the CDR3, the DNA is TGTGCCAGCAGTGATACAGGGGGAGCTTTCTTT.

The J gene is TRBJ1-3, the V gene TRBV27, with D possibly matching TRBD1 (6 bases). V lost 5 bases, J lost 1 base, and 12 bases lay in between. The CDR3 sequence is 15 residues long. CDR1 and CDR2 (germline): MNHEY, SMNVEV (reference sequence). Here the CDR3 reads CASSRTTGSGNTIYF. DNA of the CDR3: TGTGCCAGCAGTCGCACAACAGGGTCTGGAAACACCATATATTTT.

The chain is built from TRBV25-1 and TRBJ2-3; no firm D call. The germline V gene encodes CDR1 MGHDK and CDR2 SYGVNS. V was pared by 3 bases and J by 2 bases, with 15 bases between. The CDR3 is 16 amino acids. The CDR3 DNA sequence: TGTGCCAGCAGTGAGCCCCCCCCCAGGATCACAGATACGCAGTATTTT. Amino acids: CASSEPPPRITDTQYF.

The chain uses TRBV6-5 and TRBJ2-7, with TRBD1 as a possible D gene (6 bases). Germline lookup yields CDR1 MNHEY and CDR2 SVGAGI. The V end lost 2 bases, the J end lost 7 bases, and 15 bases lay between the germline ends. The CDR3 is made up of 14 amino acids. The CDR3 is CASSYGGQSFEQYF. DNA of the CDR3: TGTGCCAGCAGTTACGGCGGACAGTCTTTTGAGCAGTACTTC.

The chain combines TRBV23-1 with TRBJ1-6; 7 bases are shared with TRBD1. TRBV23-1 is known as an ORF, though its function is uncertain. The CDR3 is 12 residues long. Losses at the gene ends were 6 bases for V and 9 bases for J; bases not matched to a gene: 2. The CDR3 nucleotides read TGCGCCAGCAGGTACAGGGGTTCACCCCTCCACTTT. This translates into CASRYRGSPLHF.

The J gene is TRBJ2-2, the V gene TRBV10-1, with D maybe TRBD1 (6 bases). Trimming shortened V by 6 bases and J by 1 base, and 9 bases separated the two germline ends. Germline lookup yields CDR1 WNHNN and CDR2 SYGVQD (reference sequence). There are 14 residues in the CDR3. CDR3 residues: CASRTDRNTGELFF. The CDR3 nucleotides read TGCGCCAGCAGAACGGACAGGAACACCGGGGAGCTGTTTTTT.

The gene calls are TRBV28 and TRBJ2-2; 10 bases match TRBD2. The CDR3 is 15 residues long. Per the germline V gene, CDR1 is MDHEN and CDR2 is SYDVKM. Germline trimming cut 6 bases from V and 4 bases from J; bases unmatched to any gene: 5. CDR3 protein: CASRASGGVTGELFF. Here the CDR3 DNA reads TGTGCCAGCAGGGCTAGCGGGGGAGTCACCGGGGAGCTGTTTTTT.

V usage is TRBV6-1 and J usage is TRBJ1-3, with D tentatively TRBD1 (5 bases). This CDR3 is 16 amino acids long. V was shortened by 0 bases and J by 1 base, with 10 bases between the two germline ends. Germline CDR1 reads MNHNS; CDR2 reads SASEGT. CDR3 DNA sequence: TGTGCCAGCAGTGAAGCAGGGGCCTTTTCTGGAAACACCATATATTTT. Amino acid sequence: CASSEAGAFSGNTIYF.

This clone was observed a single time. The genes are TRBV13 and TRBJ1-2; 9 bases are shared with TRBD1. Germline V gene lookup returns CDR1 PRHDT and CDR2 FYEKMQ (reference sequence). V was clipped by 5 bases and J by 8 bases; unmatched bases: 9. This CDR3 region has 14 residues. CDR3 loop: CASSDPGTGSGYTF. CDR3 sequence (DNA): TGTGCCAGCAGCGACCCCGGGACAGGGTCCGGCTACACCTTC.

In its sample, this clone was seen a few times. This chain connects TRBV5-6 to TRBJ2-5; weak D call: TRBD1 (6 bases). V gave up 4 bases and J gave up 4 bases, with 11 bases separating them. Germline-derived CDR1 and CDR2 are SGHDT and YYEEEE. This CDR3 has 13 amino acids. The CDR3 is CASSQTDRETQYF. The CDR3 DNA is TGTGCCAGCAGCCAAACGGACAGAGAGACCCAGTACTTC.